These 6 T cell receptor beta chains originate from one sample sequenced in a study of esophageal squamous cell carcinoma under preoperative chemotherapy. TCRdb reprocessed the PCR reads via MiXCR and lists one record per CDR3 protein. Of just over 30,000 distinct CDR3 sequences in the sample, roughly 52% were seen once. Time point denoted: before preoperative PTX-NDP chemotherapy. The material was obtained from a patient given preoperative chemotherapy. The origin of the receptors is a human donor with esophageal squamous cell carcinoma. The donor label of this sample is uncertain.

The chain joins TRBV27 to TRBJ2-6; unclear D gene. V lost 3 bases, J lost 0 bases, and 12 bases lay in between. This CDR3 is 17 amino acids long. CDR1 and CDR2 from the germline V gene are MNHEY and SMNVEV (reference sequence). This CDR3 reads CASSLLLSTSGANVLTF. CDR3 in DNA: TGTGCCAGCAGTTTGCTTCTCAGCACCTCTGGGGCCAACGTCCTGACTTTC. The entire variable domain, with the rest obtained from reference TRBV27 and TRBJ2-6, is as follows: EAQVTQNPRYLITVTGKKLTVTCSQNMNHEYMSWYRQDPGLGLRQIYYSMNVEVTDKGDVPEGYKVSRKEKRNFPLILESPSPNQTSLYFCASSLLLSTSGANVLTFGAGSRLTVL.

Relative to its sample, this clonotype is medium-sized (0.01 to 0.1%). The rearrangement uses TRBV7-8 and TRBJ2-6; D is unclear. The V gene's germline CDR1 is SGHVS and CDR2 FQNEAQ. The CDR3 covers 15 residues. The V end lost 5 bases, the J end lost 2 bases, and 10 bases lay between the germline ends. The CDR3 DNA reads as TGTGCCAGCAGCGCGTCAACGGCTGGGGCCAACGTCCTGACTTTC. Translating gives CASSASTAGANVLTF. Full variable domain (rest looked up from reference TRBV7-8 and TRBJ2-6): GAGVSQSPRYKVAKRGQDVALRCDPISGHVSLFWYQQALGQGPEFLTYFQNEAQLDKSGLPSDRFFAERPEGSVSTLKIQRTQQEDSAVYLCASSASTAGANVLTFGAGSRLTVL.

The genes are TRBV7-2 and TRBJ2-4; D could derive from TRBD1 or TRBD2 (6 bases each). The J call may be incorrect, as the DNA end agrees better with TRBJ2-1. The CDR3 runs 15 residues. The germline V gene encodes CDR1 SGHTA and CDR2 FQGNSA. The CDR3 DNA reads as TGTGCCAGGGGCCTCGGGGGCGGTGACAAAGACATTCAGTTCTTC. Translating gives CARGLGGGDKDIQFF.

There are a few counts of this clonotype. The chain carries TRBV20-1 and TRBJ2-1; 11 bases agree with TRBD2. This CDR3 has 15 residues. V was pared by 3 bases and J by 9 bases, with 10 bases of the junction left unmatched. Germline values: CDR1 DFQATT, CDR2 SNEGSKA (reference sequence). The CDR3 nucleotides are TGCAGTGCTAGGAAACTAGCGGGAGCTTCTGGTGAGCAGTTCTTC. Its translation is CSARKLAGASGEQFF.

V is TRBV7-3 and J is TRBJ2-2; D is uncertain. Germline loops: CDR1 SGHTA, CDR2 FQGTGA. This CDR3 is built from 12 residues. Written as DNA, the CDR3 is TGTGCGGGCAGCGTAAACACCGGGGAGCTGTTTTTT. It encodes CAGSVNTGELFF.

By proportion, this clonotype is medium-sized (0.01 to 0.1%). CDR3 in amino acids: CASSFGLAGAEQYF. CDR3 sequence (DNA): TGTGCCAGCAGCTTCGGACTAGCGGGAGCCGAGCAGTACTTC. The gene calls are TRBV7-9 and TRBJ2-5, with 13 bases aligning to TRBD2. The end of the DNA aligns better with TRBJ2-7, so the J call may be wrong. This CDR3 contains 14 residues. The germline gives CDR1 SEHNR, CDR2 FQNEAQ (reference sequence).